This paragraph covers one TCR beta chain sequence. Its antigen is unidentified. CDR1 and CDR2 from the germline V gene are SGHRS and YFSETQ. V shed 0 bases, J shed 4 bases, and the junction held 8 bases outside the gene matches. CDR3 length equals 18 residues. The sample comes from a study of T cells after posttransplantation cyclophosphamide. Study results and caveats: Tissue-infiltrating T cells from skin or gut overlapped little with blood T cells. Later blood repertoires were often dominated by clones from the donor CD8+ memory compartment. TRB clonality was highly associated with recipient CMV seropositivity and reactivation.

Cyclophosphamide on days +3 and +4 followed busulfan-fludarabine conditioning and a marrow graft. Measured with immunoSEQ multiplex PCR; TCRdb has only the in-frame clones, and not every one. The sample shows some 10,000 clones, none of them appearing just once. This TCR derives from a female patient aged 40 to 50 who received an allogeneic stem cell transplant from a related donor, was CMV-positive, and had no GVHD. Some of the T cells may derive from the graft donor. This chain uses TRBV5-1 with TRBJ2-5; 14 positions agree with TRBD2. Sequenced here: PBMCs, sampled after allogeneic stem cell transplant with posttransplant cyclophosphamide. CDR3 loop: CASSLVRLAGGPGETQYF. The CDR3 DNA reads TGCGCCAGCAGCTTGGTGAGACTAGCGGGGGGGCCGGGAGAGACCCAGTACTTC.